A single sample gave rise to the 3 T cell receptor beta chains below, sequenced in a study of identical twins. TCRdb re-derived calls from the 5' RACE reads in MiXCR, one entry per CDR3 protein. Of 200,000 to 300,000 distinct CDR3 sequences detected, 8% to 11% appear once; the ten largest clones hold approximately 9.1%. Sequencing was performed on memory T cells sorted from blood. These receptors were obtained from a man in his fifties in good health.

The table lists this clonotype with many counts. This rearrangement joins TRBV5-6 to TRBJ2-3; D perhaps matches TRBD1 (6 bases). Trimming shortened V by 5 bases and J by 6 bases, and 16 bases separated the two germline ends. The CDR3 covers 14 residues. CDR1 is SGHDT and CDR2 is YYEEEE in the germline V gene. CDR3: CASSSNGGRDTQYF. The CDR3 DNA reads as TGTGCCAGCAGTAGTAATGGGGGCAGGGATACGCAGTATTTT.

The chain couples TRBV20-1 to TRBJ2-1, with D perhaps matching TRBD2 (8 bases). The CDR3 length is 15 residues. V was cut by 3 bases and J by 6 bases, with 18 bases left in between. Germline V CDR1 and CDR2: DFQATT, SNEGSKA (reference sequence). The CDR3 DNA sequence: TGCAGTGCTAGCGAGGGGGCGGGGGGTCTCAATGAGCAGTTCTTC. It codes for CSASEGAGGLNEQFF.

This clonotype came up many times. The V and J genes are TRBV6-2 or TRBV6-3 and TRBJ2-1; possible D gene TRBD2, 5 bases. The germline V gene encodes CDR1 MNHEY and CDR2 SVGEGT. There are 15 residues in the CDR3. The V end was cut by 2 bases, the J end by 4 bases, with 12 bases between. The CDR3 DNA sequence: TGTGCCAGCAGTTACGGAGCGGCGGAGTACAATGAGCAGTTCTTC. It codes for CASSYGAAEYNEQFF.